This passage covers 5 T cell receptor beta chains from one sample sequenced in a study of early T cells in non-severe SARS-CoV-2 infection (dated by TCRdb to the early 2020s). The library was obtained by 5' RACE. Instrument used: NextSeq 500. TCRdb's own reprocessing of the public reads used fastp at Q25 and MiXCR and kept productive beta chains. Under each unique CDR3 protein, matching rows form one entry showing the most common genes and DNA. For this sample there are some 80,000 distinct CDR3 sequences; roughly 13% appear just once. The ten most abundant clones make up more than 1.2% of the sample. Sequencing was carried out using whole blood. The receptors originated from an adult who was a healthcare worker with PCR-confirmed SARS-CoV-2 infection or an uninfected control (not recorded which).

This chain links TRBV19 with TRBJ1-2, with no clear D. Trimming took 6 bases from V and 0 from J, leaving 8 bases between them. This CDR3 is 13 amino acids long. CDR1 LNHDA and CDR2 SQIVND come from the germline V gene (reference sequence). In DNA, the CDR3 is TGTGCCAGTAGCCCTGGATCTAACTATGGCTACACCTTC. Translated, it gives CASSPGSNYGYTF.

This clonotype was detected a few times. This sequence joins TRBV5-1 and TRBJ2-3, with D tentatively TRBD2 (6 bases). The V end lost 4 bases, the J end lost 1 base, and 16 bases lay between the germline ends. Germline CDR1 and CDR2: SGHRS and YFSETQ. The CDR3 length is 16 residues. The CDR3 DNA follows: TGCGCCAGCAGCGGGACCACTAGCCGAGGCACAGATACGCAGTATTTT. Encoded protein: CASSGTTSRGTDTQYF.

The chain recombines TRBV5-1 with TRBJ2-3; perhaps D is TRBD1 or TRBD2 (6 bases each). This CDR3 contains 16 residues. From germline, CDR1 is SGHRS and CDR2 YFSETQ. The V and J ends lost 4 bases and 3 bases respectively, with 18 bases between them. CDR3 sequence (DNA): TGCGCCAGCAGCCTTGCAAGGGGGGCCGGGACAGATACGCAGTATTTT. It encodes CASSLARGAGTDTQYF.

This clonotype has a count of ten or more. J is TRBJ2-3 and V is TRBV7-2; 8 positions match TRBD2. The V and J ends lost 3 bases and 2 bases, in that order; junction bases with no gene match: 7. Germline assignment: CDR1 SGHTA and CDR2 FQGNSA. CDR3 length equals 16 residues. CDR3 loop: CASSFGAGGATDTQYF. The CDR3 coding sequence is TGTGCCAGCAGCTTCGGCGCGGGGGGTGCCACAGATACGCAGTATTTT.

This clonotype came up a few times. The junction departs from germline at one end; a sequencing error may be responsible. This sequence joins TRBV7-2 and TRBJ1-1, with D perhaps TRBD1 (6 bases). Per germline, CDR1 SGHTA and CDR2 FQGNSA. This CDR3 has 13 amino acids. The CDR3 is CASSSYRDTEVFF. In DNA, the CDR3 is TGCGCCAGCAGCTCCTACAGGGACACTGAAGTTTTCTTT.